One and the same sample provided the 11 T cell receptor beta chains below, sequenced in a study of shared clonotypes between healthy human individuals. Assay used: immunoSEQ multiplex PCR; TCRdb lists only in-frame clones, some missing. This sample has approximately 1.4 million clones; approximately 98% occur once, and the top ten carry less than 0.55%. What was sequenced was naive CD4+ T cells sorted from blood. As to subset: CD45RA+ positively selected. The receptors stem from a man between 25 and 39 years old in good health.

The V call is TRBV5-1, the J call TRBJ2-2, with D unclear. The CDR3 totals 16 residues. V lost 0 bases, J lost 6 bases, and 15 bases lay in between. Germline loops: CDR1 SGHRS, CDR2 YFSETQ. In DNA form, the CDR3 reads TGCGCCAGCAGCTTGGAGGCAGAGTTTCGGGCCGGGGAGCTGTTTTTT. It encodes CASSLEAEFRAGELFF.

Notes on this clone: The junction differs from germline at one of its ends, possibly a read error. CDR3 in DNA: TGTGCCAGCAGCGAAGGGGCAGTTATCATGAACACTGAAGCTTTCTTT. This codes for CASSEGAVIMNTEAFF. The rearrangement joins TRBV6-1 to TRBJ1-1, with D perhaps TRBD1 (5 bases). This CDR3 is built from 16 residues. Germline lookup yields CDR1 MNHNS and CDR2 SASEGT.

The chain links TRBV28 to TRBJ2-4; 13 bases match TRBD2. The CDR3 has 18 amino acids. V lost 5 bases, J lost 1 base, and 8 bases stayed unmatched. Germline loops: CDR1 MDHEN, CDR2 SYDVKM. The CDR3 nucleotides are TGTGCCAGCAGTGAGGGGACTAGCGGGGACAGGGCCAAAAACATTCAGTACTTC. This encodes CASSEGTSGDRAKNIQYF.

The V and J genes are TRBV5-6 and TRBJ1-4; D unclear. Per the germline V gene, CDR1 is SGHDT and CDR2 is YYEEEE. The CDR3 loop spans 15 amino acids. V gave up 4 bases and J gave up 8 bases, with 18 bases separating them. The DNA for the CDR3 is TGTGCCAGCAGCCGCTCGGGGTCGCCGCGGGAAAAACTGTTTTTT. Its protein is CASSRSGSPREKLFF. Using reference TRBV5-6 and TRBJ1-4 for the parts outside the CDR3, the full variable domain is DAGVTQSPTHLIKTRGQQVTLRCSPKSGHDTVSWYQQALGQGPQFIFQYYEEEERQRGNFPDRFSGHQFPNYSSELNVNALLLGDSALYLCASSRSGSPREKLFFGSGTQLSVL.

The chain uses TRBV12-5 and TRBJ1-2; 7 bases align to TRBD1. The germline V gene encodes CDR1 LGHNT and CDR2 FRNRAP. This CDR3 has 15 amino acids. V gave up 0 bases and J gave up 4 bases; unmatched junction bases: 5. This CDR3 is CASGLVHGDSYGYTF. DNA of the CDR3: TGTGCTAGTGGTTTGGTACATGGGGACAGCTATGGCTACACCTTC.

As concerns this clone: This sample also contains other DNA sequences that code for the same CDR3. V usage is TRBV29-1 and J usage is TRBJ2-3; 8 nucleotides align to TRBD1. CDR1 is SQVTM, CDR2 ANQGSEA, per germline. The trim removed 7 bases at V and 2 bases at J, leaving 5 bases unmatched. This CDR3 has 13 amino acids. The CDR3 DNA is TGCAGCGCCCGACAGGGGAACACAGATACGCAGTATTTT. Amino acid sequence: CSARQGNTDTQYF.

The rearrangement links TRBV10-2 to TRBJ2-5, with TRBD1 matching over 7 bases. The J segment lost 5 bases and the V segment lost 4 bases, leaving 4 bases of the junction unmatched. The CDR3 is 13 residues long. Germline values: CDR1 WSHSY, CDR2 SAAADI. The CDR3 loop is CASSVTGRETQYF. Written as DNA, the CDR3 is TGCGCCAGCAGTGTGACAGGGCGGGAGACCCAGTACTTC.

The chain carries TRBV5-4 and TRBJ1-1; 8 nucleotides match TRBD1. Looked up from germline, CDR1 is SGHNT and CDR2 is YYREEE (reference sequence). V shed 4 bases and J 5 bases; nucleotides not matched to a gene: 7. CDR3 size: 14 residues. For the CDR3, the DNA is TGTGCCAGCAGCGACAGGGGTCGAAGAACTGAAGCTTTCTTT. Translation gives CASSDRGRRTEAFF.

Comment on this clone: The identical CDR3 is also encoded by other nucleotide sequences in the sample. The chain combines TRBV28 with TRBJ2-7; D perhaps matches TRBD1 (5 bases). From germline, CDR1 is MDHEN and CDR2 SYDVKM. Trimming took 3 bases from V and 0 from J, leaving 6 bases between them. The CDR3 is 13 residues long. The CDR3 here is CASSFQGSYEQYF. CDR3 bases: TGTGCCAGCAGTTTTCAGGGCTCCTACGAGCAGTACTTC.

This chain links TRBV5-1 with TRBJ2-2; D is unresolved. The V gene's germline CDR1 is SGHRS and CDR2 YFSETQ. There are 14 residues in the CDR3. V was pared by 4 bases and J by 6 bases, with 13 bases between. This chain's CDR3 is CASSPAGGSGELFF. CDR3 coding DNA: TGCGCCAGCAGCCCCGCCGGTGGGTCCGGGGAGCTGTTTTTT.

The CDR3, as DNA: TGTGCCAGCAGCTCAGCTGGCACCGGGGAGCTGTTTTTT. It encodes CASSSAGTGELFF. This chain links TRBV7-9 with TRBJ2-2; D is ambiguous. The ends were cut back, 4 bases at V and 4 bases at J, with 7 bases in the middle. Germline CDR1 reads SEHNR; CDR2 reads FQNEAQ (reference sequence). The CDR3 is 13 amino acids.